These 13 T cell receptor beta chains share one sample of origin, sequenced in a study of blood T cell repertoires in COVID-19. Libraries were prepared by immunoSEQ multiplex PCR; TCRdb keeps only in-frame clonotypes and omits some of them. The data contain roughly 250,000 clones, 83% of them seen just once; the ten biggest clones take up approximately 5.7%. Sequencing was performed on peripheral blood. All receptors derive from a human donor in a cohort sampled during active COVID-19.

This rearrangement joins TRBV3-1 (or the pseudogene TRBV3-2) to TRBJ1-2, with D uncertain. Germline CDR1 LGHDT, CDR2 YNNKEL (reference sequence). Trimming removed 1 base at V and 8 bases at J, with 17 bases between. This CDR3 region has 15 residues. The CDR3 loop reads CASSQGVGHGGGYTF. The CDR3, as DNA: TGTGCCAGCAGCCAAGGTGTAGGCCATGGCGGCGGCTACACCTTC.

The gene calls are TRBV5-4 and TRBJ1-2, with TRBD1 as a possible D gene (6 bases). Germline V gene data show CDR1 as SGHNT and CDR2 as YYREEE (reference sequence). The CDR3 totals 16 residues. Trimming removed 0 bases at V and 8 bases at J, with 20 bases between. The CDR3 DNA reads as TGTGCCAGCAGCTTGGCCGGGGGGCAAGGACTTTCCGGCTACACCTTC. This sequence encodes CASSLAGGQGLSGYTF.

The chain couples TRBV6-5 to TRBJ2-7, with D maybe TRBD2 (6 bases). Germline V gene lookup returns CDR1 MNHEY and CDR2 SVGAGI. V was pared by 7 bases and J by 0 bases, with 13 bases between. There are 14 residues in the CDR3. CDR3 amino acids: CASTPPRGSYEQYF. DNA of the CDR3: TGTGCCAGCACCCCGCCGCGGGGCTCCTACGAGCAGTACTTC.

The chain employs TRBV25-1 and TRBJ2-5, with 11 bases that match TRBD1. V lost 3 bases to trimming and J lost 4 bases; unmatched junction nucleotides: 7. The germline V gene encodes CDR1 MGHDK and CDR2 SYGVNS. The CDR3 runs 16 residues. The CDR3 region has the DNA TGTGCCAGCAGTGACTCACCGGGACAGGGGGGAGAGACCCAGTACTTC. Protein sequence: CASSDSPGQGGETQYF. Drawing the rest from reference TRBV25-1 and TRBJ2-5, the complete variable domain is EADIYQTPRYLVIGTGKKITLECSQTMGHDKMYWYQQDPGMELHLIHYSYGVNSTEKGDLSSESTVSRIRTEHFPLTLESARPSHTSQYLCASSDSPGQGGETQYFGPGTRLLVL.

V and J are TRBV28 and TRBJ1-4; a weak D match, TRBD1 (5 bases). The CDR3 is 14 residues long. Trimming took 4 bases from V and 8 from J, leaving 14 bases between them. Germline V gene lookup returns CDR1 MDHEN and CDR2 SYDVKM. The CDR3 region is CASSSRVSLEKLFF. For the CDR3, the DNA is TGTGCCAGCAGTTCCAGGGTTTCCCTAGAAAAACTGTTTTTT.

The CDR3 spells CASSGDRVNTGELFF. DNA of the CDR3: TGTGCCAGCAGCGGGGACAGGGTGAACACCGGGGAGCTGTTTTTT. This chain links TRBV11-3 with TRBJ2-2, with TRBD1 matching over 9 bases. The CDR3 contains 15 residues. Trimming took 5 bases from V and 1 from J; bases not matched to a gene: 2. In germline, CDR1 is SGHNT, CDR2 YENEEA.

V is TRBV7-2 and J is TRBJ1-1; 10 nucleotides line up with TRBD1. In germline, CDR1 is SGHTA, CDR2 FQGNSA. The CDR3 consists of 14 residues. V was clipped by 5 bases and J by 3 bases; unmatched bases: 3. The CDR3 region is CASSPGTGDTEAFF. The CDR3 DNA follows: TGTGCCAGCAGCCCCGGGACAGGGGACACTGAAGCTTTCTTT.

The V gene is TRBV15, the J gene TRBJ2-3, with TRBD2 as a possible D gene (6 bases). Trimming pared 0 bases from V and 4 bases from J, leaving 17 bases between. CDR1 is LNHNV and CDR2 is YYDKDF in the germline V gene (reference sequence). The CDR3 has 17 residues. The CDR3 DNA reads TGTGCCACCAGCAGAGATCTTGGAGGGACCCTTCCAGATACGCAGTATTTT. Translating it yields CATSRDLGGTLPDTQYF.

V and J are TRBV25-1 and TRBJ1-6, with TRBD1 as a possible D gene (5 bases). The CDR3 length is 13 residues. With 3 bases removed from V and 8 bases from J, the gap between germline ends came to 8 bases. The germline gives CDR1 MGHDK, CDR2 SYGVNS. CDR3 sequence reads: CASSDRVDSPLHF. CDR3 bases: TGTGCCAGCAGTGACAGGGTTGATTCACCCCTCCACTTT.

In this sample, this clone turned up once. V is TRBV7-9 and J is TRBJ2-3, with 10 bases aligning to TRBD2. CDR1 and CDR2 (germline): SEHNR, FQNEAQ (reference sequence). CDR3 length equals 16 residues. J gave up 8 bases and V 5 bases, and 13 bases lay outside the gene matches. CDR3 loop: CASSPQTAGGPGTQYF. Written as DNA, the CDR3 is TGTGCCAGCAGCCCCCAGACAGCGGGAGGGCCGGGTACGCAGTATTTT. The entire variable domain, with the rest obtained from reference TRBV7-9 and TRBJ2-3, is as follows: DTGVSQNPRHKITKRGQNVTFRCDPISEHNRLYWYRQTLGQGPEFLTYFQNEAQLEKSRLLSDRFSAERPKGSFSTLEIQRTEQGDSAMYLCASSPQTAGGPGTQYFGPGTRLTVL.

The chain is built from TRBV6-2 or TRBV6-3 and TRBJ1-5, with 9 bases identical to TRBD1. CDR3 length: 13 residues. Germline CDR1 is MNHEY and CDR2 is SVGEGT. Trimming cost V 2 bases and J 11 bases; bases outside gene matches: 4. The CDR3 DNA reads TGTGCCAGCAGTTACGACAGGGGGGGGTCCCAGCATTTT. Its translation is CASSYDRGGSQHF.

The sample holds one count of this clone. The rearrangement joins TRBV5-1 to TRBJ2-5; weak D call: TRBD2 (6 bases). V dropped 6 bases and J dropped 4 bases, with 13 bases sitting between them. Germline assignment: CDR1 SGHRS and CDR2 YFSETQ. The CDR3 extends over 13 amino acids. The CDR3, as DNA: TGCGCCAGCAAAGAGGCGGGAACAGAGACCCAGTACTTC. Translated, it gives CASKEAGTETQYF.

The chain is built from TRBV9 and TRBJ1-1; 7 nucleotides line up with TRBD1. V trimming: 4 bases; J trimming: 5 bases; junction bases outside the gene matches: 5. CDR1 is SGDLS and CDR2 is YYNGEE in the germline V gene. The CDR3 length is 13 residues. CDR3: CASSWDRGTEAFF. CDR3 nucleotide sequence: TGTGCCAGCAGCTGGGACAGAGGAACTGAAGCTTTCTTT.